This entry lists 20 T cell receptor beta chains sequenced from one sample in a study of CD8+CD57+ T cells in acquired aplastic anemia (dated by TCRdb to the late 2010s). The listed sequencing device is Illumina HiSeq 2000. TCR beta VDJ combination and CDR3 sequence profiling used genomic DNA as the template. The public reads were reanalyzed by TCRdb: fastp trimming at Q25, MiXCR alignment, in-frame beta chains only. Duplicate CDR3 protein sequences are folded into a single record with the most common DNA and genes. This sample has roughly 250,000 distinct CDR3 sequences in its table, and 82% of those were observed once. 40% to 55% of the sample comes from the top ten. Flow cytometry had shown CD8+CD57+ cell expansion in the patients selected for sequencing. The sample was sorted CD4+, CD8+, or CD8+CD57+ T cells (not recorded which) from PBMCs. Receptor source: a human donor with aplastic anemia.

Details on this clonotype: One junction end does not reproduce the germline sequence, and a read error may be involved. CDR3 protein: CASGLAGAAATHFF. The DNA of the CDR3 is TGTGCCAGCGGCTTAGCGGGAGCAGCCGCGACGCATTTTTTT. The V call is TRBV2, the J call TRBJ2-3; 9 nucleotides agree with TRBD2. CDR3 size: 14 residues. Germline V gene data show CDR1 as SNHLY and CDR2 as FYNNEI.

In the case of this clonotype: The junction differs from germline at one of its ends, possibly a read error. The chain employs TRBV7-6 and TRBJ2-3; 10 positions agree with TRBD1. Looked up from germline, CDR1 is SGHVS and CDR2 is FNYEAQ. The CDR3 has 14 amino acids. Here the CDR3 reads CASSFDRGPSPLHF. The DNA for the CDR3 is TGTGCCAGCAGCTTTGACAGGGGGCCATCACCGCTCCATTTT. Full variable domain (rest looked up from reference TRBV7-6 and TRBJ2-3): GAGVSQSPRYKVTKRGQDVALRCDPISGHVSLYWYRQALGQGPEFLTYFNYEAQQDKSGLPNDRFSAERPEGSISTLTIQRTEQRDSAMYRCASSFDRGPSPLHFGPGTRLTVL.

The table lists this clonotype with a few counts. V gene TRBV9 combines with J gene TRBJ2-7; D is unclear. Looked up from germline, CDR1 is SGDLS and CDR2 is YYNGEE. CDR3 length: 14 amino acids. Trimming removed 0 bases at V and 5 bases at J, with 12 bases between. CDR3 sequence (DNA): TGTGCCAGCAGCGTAGCTGGGCAGTTCGACGAGCAGTACTTC. The encoded protein is CASSVAGQFDEQYF.

In its sample, this clonotype was seen a few times. This chain connects TRBV10-3 to TRBJ1-6; no firm D call. The V end was cut by 0 bases, the J end by 7 bases, with 13 bases between. CDR1 is ENHRY, CDR2 SYGVKD, per germline. This CDR3 contains 16 residues. The CDR3 is CAISESSARTNSPLHF. The CDR3 bases are TGTGCCATCAGTGAGTCCTCGGCCAGGACGAATTCACCCCTCCACTTT.

The rearrangement uses TRBV7-8 and TRBJ1-2; D may be TRBD1 (5 bases). This CDR3 has 15 residues. CDR1 SGHVS and CDR2 FQNEAQ come from the germline V gene. Deletions cut 0 bases from V and 14 bases from J, with 22 bases between. DNA of the CDR3: TGTGCCAGCAGCTTAGCGGGGGGGAGGGGTAATGAGTATACCTTC. Residues: CASSLAGGRGNEYTF.

The rearrangement links TRBV19 to TRBJ2-5; D is tentatively TRBD1 or TRBD2 (5 bases each). TRBJ2-1 explains the end of the DNA better; the J call may be wrong. There are 13 residues in the CDR3. From germline, CDR1 is LNHDA and CDR2 SQIVND (reference sequence). Here the CDR3 reads CASGDGGRKTQFF. The CDR3 DNA is TGTGCCAGTGGGGACGGCGGGCGCAAGACCCAGTTCTTC.

As to this clonotype: The junction differs from germline at one of its ends, possibly a read error. The chain links TRBV15 to TRBJ2-7; TRBD2 is a possible D gene (5 bases). This CDR3 region has 14 residues. CDR1 is LNHNV, CDR2 YYDKDF, per germline (reference sequence). CDR3 protein: CASSLSGREDDQYF. CDR3 in DNA: TGTGCCAGCAGCTTGAGCGGCCGTGAAGACGACCAGTACTTC.

About this clonotype: The CDR3 does not close with the conserved phenylalanine or tryptophan, likely indicating a read error. No DNA is shown, since the ends of the CDR3 on it are uncertain; the CDR3 is the one TCRdb lists. The chain recombines TRBV7-9 with TRBJ2-3; no DNA check was done on the table's D call, TRBD1. The CDR3 is 13 residues long, counting both termini. CDR1 SEHNR and CDR2 FQNEAQ come from the germline V gene (reference sequence). The CDR3 sequence is CASSFRRSGANDE.

A few counts support this clonotype. The CDR3, as DNA: TGTGCCAGCGGGGACGGGGGGGGCATAGACTACGAGCAGTACTTC. Its protein product is CASGDGGGIDYEQYF. The rearrangement links TRBV2 to TRBJ2-7; 8 bases agree with TRBD2. The CDR3 has 15 amino acids. Germline CDR1 is SNHLY and CDR2 is FYNNEI. With V trimmed by 8 bases and J by 3 bases, 12 bases remained unmatched. Filled out from reference TRBV2 and TRBJ2-7, the complete variable domain reads EPEVTQTPSHQVTQMGQEVILRCVPISNHLYFYWYRQILGQKVEFLVSFYNNEISEKSEIFDDQFSVERPDGSNFTLKIRSTKLEDSAMYFCASGDGGGIDYEQYFGPGTRLTVT.

The rearrangement uses TRBV4-3 and TRBJ2-3, with TRBD2 matching 15 bases. J gave up 6 bases and V 4 bases, and 5 bases lay outside the gene matches. CDR3 length equals 16 residues. The germline CDR1 and CDR2 sequences are LGHNA and YSLEER. CDR3: CASSPGLAGGPDTQYF. The CDR3 DNA sequence: TGCGCCAGCAGCCCGGGACTAGCGGGAGGTCCCGATACGCAGTATTTT.

The genes are TRBV7-9 and TRBJ2-1; either TRBD1 or TRBD2 may fit D (5 bases each). The CDR3 runs 16 residues. Trimming left V 1 base short and J 8 bases short, with 18 bases between. Germline CDR1 SEHNR, CDR2 FQNEAQ (reference sequence). The CDR3 reads CASSLEGSWGSDEQFF. The DNA for the CDR3 is TGTGCCAGCAGCTTAGAGGGAAGCTGGGGGAGCGATGAGCAGTTCTTC.

The chain carries TRBV6-5 and TRBJ2-7; 8 bases match TRBD1. The V gene's germline CDR1 is MNHEY and CDR2 SVGAGI. V lost 5 bases to trimming and J lost 3 bases; unmatched junction nucleotides: 6. This CDR3 region has 14 residues. For the CDR3, the DNA is TGTGCCAGCAGTGGCTGGACAGGGAACTACGAGCAGTACTTC. It encodes CASSGWTGNYEQYF.

In regard to this clonotype: The junction shows a germline mismatch at one end, possibly a read error. The rearrangement joins TRBV7-2 to TRBJ1-1, with D unclear. The CDR3 is made up of 14 amino acids. Germline values: CDR1 SGHTA, CDR2 FQGNSA. The DNA for the CDR3 is TGTGCCAGCAGCTTCGCCGGACTAGGAGACAATGAGCAGTTT. Amino acid sequence: CASSFAGLGDNEQF. The variable domain in full, with the rest retrieved from reference TRBV7-2 and TRBJ1-1, is GAGVSQSPSNKVTEKGKDVELRCDPISGHTALYWYRQSLGQGLEFLIYFQGNSAPDKSGLPSDRFSAERTGGSVSTLTIQRTQQEDSAVYLCASSFAGLGDNEQFGQGTRLTVV.

As regards this clonotype: Sequence at one end of the junction differs from germline and may be a read error. J is TRBJ1-1 and V is TRBV7-8, with D perhaps matching TRBD1 (5 bases). Looked up from germline, CDR1 is SGHVS and CDR2 is FQNEAQ. The CDR3 consists of 14 residues. Here the CDR3 DNA reads TGTGCCAGCAGCTTAGATACAAACAAGACAGAAGTTTTCTTT. The encoded protein is CASSLDTNKTEVFF.

V usage is TRBV10-1 and J usage is TRBJ1-5; 8 nucleotides align to TRBD1. Per germline, CDR1 WNHNN and CDR2 SYGVQD (reference sequence). J gave up 3 bases and V 4 bases, and 8 bases lay outside the gene matches. The CDR3 has 16 amino acids. This CDR3 is CASSAGQGSLNQPQHF. DNA for the CDR3: TGCGCCAGCAGTGCAGGACAGGGTTCCCTCAATCAGCCCCAGCATTTT.

With regard to this clonotype: A junction end diverges from the germline sequence, so it may reflect a read error. The chain has TRBV9 and TRBJ1-3; D is undetermined. The CDR3 is made up of 12 amino acids. CDR1 and CDR2 (germline): SGDLS, YYNGEE. The CDR3 spells CASSLDGNTIYF. The CDR3 DNA sequence: TGTGCCAGCAGCTTAGATGGAAATACCATATATTTT.

This clonotype was observed a handful of times. At one end the junction does not follow the germline gene, possibly because of a read error. The chain couples TRBV9 to TRBJ2-3, with D possibly being TRBD2 (6 bases). The CDR3 is made up of 13 amino acids. From germline, CDR1 is SGDLS and CDR2 YYNGEE. This chain's CDR3 is CASGDAGNVPYFF. The CDR3, as DNA: TGTGCCAGCGGGGACGCGGGGAACGTTCCGTACTTTTTT.

This chain's CDR3 is CSKITDKLNSGNTIYF. The CDR3 bases are TGCAGCAAAATAACAGACAAACTAAACTCTGGAAACACCATATATTTT. J is TRBJ1-3 and V is TRBV29-1, with D hard to call. There are 16 residues in the CDR3. Germline V gene sequence: CDR1 SQVTM, CDR2 ANQGSEA. The V end lost 8 bases, the J end lost 0 bases, and 20 bases lay between the germline ends.

The gene calls are TRBV5-6 and TRBJ2-1; TRBD2 is a possible D gene (7 bases). Trimming shortened V by 4 bases and J by 5 bases, and 16 bases separated the two germline ends. The CDR3 runs to 15 residues. CDR1 is SGHDT and CDR2 is YYEEEE in the germline V gene. CDR3 DNA: TGTGCCAGCAGCGTAGCGAGCGGGACAAACAATGAGCAGTTCTTC. Amino acid sequence: CASSVASGTNNEQFF.

As regards this clonotype: Because the CDR3's place on the DNA is in doubt, the DNA is left out and the CDR3 is given as listed by TCRdb. The chain employs TRBV2 and TRBJ2-5; the D segment call TRBD2 is taken from the table without a DNA check. The germline V gene encodes CDR1 SNHLY and CDR2 FYNNEI. The CDR3 has 14 residues if both end residues are counted. CDR3: CASSKGTEAFFGQF.